This TCR beta chain was captured in a study of blood T cell repertoires in COVID-19. CDR1 SNHLY and CDR2 FYNNEI come from the germline V gene. The CDR3 consists of 12 residues. The V end lost 5 bases, the J end lost 3 bases, and 7 bases lay between the germline ends. Only in-frame clones appear in the TCRdb table, and some are missing; sequencing was by immunoSEQ multiplex PCR. The profile shows about 270,000 clones, 80% to 90% of them singletons. Those enrolled, adults aged 18 to 89 years, came from about two dozen US areas. Cohort assignment relied on participant-reported clinical history. Two consecutive negative NP/OP PCR tests, clearance, or resolved symptoms defined Cohort 3 recovery.

The chain links TRBV2 to TRBJ1-1; weak D call: TRBD1 (5 bases). The material sequenced was PBMCs or T cells enriched from blood (not recorded which). This receptor was obtained from a woman in her late teens or twenties who had recovered from COVID-19. CDR3 nucleotides: TGTGCCAGCAGTTGGGGCTACACTGAAGCTTTCTTT. Amino acid sequence: CASSWGYTEAFF.